A single sample gave rise to the 23 T cell receptor beta chains below, sequenced in a study of T cells in Graves' hyperthyroidism and ophthalmopathy. RNA transcripts provided the source from which TCR beta CDR3 regions were amplified. First-round RT-PCR with HTBI primers amplified the TCR CDR3 region. TCRdb recomputed calls from the multiplex PCR reads with MiXCR, one row per CDR3 protein. The sample shows hundreds of thousands of distinct CDR3 sequences, around 15% of them seen only once. Sequenced material: blood. These TCRs come from a woman in her twenties or thirties with Graves' hyperthyroidism.

There are many counts of this clonotype. The DNA for the CDR3 is TGTGCCAGCAGTGGGTGGCAGAACCAAGAGACCCAGTACTTC. Encoded protein: CASSGWQNQETQYF. The chain is built from TRBV2 and TRBJ2-5; D is ambiguous. The CDR3 runs 14 residues. Trimming took off 4 bases at V and 0 bases at J, with 9 bases between the two ends. CDR1 and CDR2 from the germline V gene are SNHLY and FYNNEI. Using reference TRBV2 and TRBJ2-5 for the parts outside the CDR3, the full variable domain is EPEVTQTPSHQVTQMGQEVILRCVPISNHLYFYWYRQILGQKVEFLVSFYNNEISEKSEIFDDQFSVERPDGSNFTLKIRSTKLEDSAMYFCASSGWQNQETQYFGPGTRLLVL.

This clonotype has just a few counts. This chain uses TRBV29-1 with TRBJ2-2, with no clear D. With 6 bases removed from V and 6 bases from J, the gap between germline ends came to 8 bases. Germline assignment: CDR1 SQVTM and CDR2 ANQGSEA. The CDR3 covers 11 residues. CDR3: CSVRGPGELFF. As DNA, the CDR3 is TGCAGCGTAAGAGGTCCCGGGGAGCTGTTTTTT.

V usage is TRBV28 and J usage is TRBJ2-1; D call uncertain. CDR1 and CDR2 (germline): MDHEN, SYDVKM. V dropped 6 bases and J dropped 9 bases, with 24 bases sitting between them. CDR3 length equals 16 residues. The CDR3: CASSDTDWSTISEQFF. CDR3 bases: TGTGCCAGCAGCGACACCGATTGGAGTACAATTAGTGAGCAGTTCTTC.

In its sample, this clonotype was seen a few times. J is TRBJ2-7 and V is TRBV7-9, with D possibly being TRBD1 (6 bases). Germline lookup yields CDR1 SEHNR and CDR2 FQNEAQ (reference sequence). This CDR3 spans 12 amino acids. With 5 bases removed from V and 6 bases from J, the gap between germline ends came to 11 bases. This CDR3 reads CASSPTGLEQYF. The CDR3 DNA reads as TGTGCCAGCAGCCCCACAGGGCTCGAGCAGTACTTC.

This clonotype was seen more than once but under ten times. The gene calls are TRBV7-9 and TRBJ2-3, with 14 bases fitting TRBD2. J lost 5 bases, V lost 8 bases, and 6 bases had no gene match. Germline CDR1 SEHNR, CDR2 FQNEAQ (reference sequence). This CDR3 is 15 amino acids long. CDR3 protein: CASPAGLAGVDTQYF. For the CDR3, the DNA is TGTGCCAGCCCAGCGGGACTAGCGGGAGTAGATACGCAGTATTTT.

This clonotype came up many times. The chain recombines TRBV18 with TRBJ1-1, with D maybe TRBD1 (5 bases). Per germline, CDR1 KGHSH and CDR2 LQKENI. This CDR3 is 14 amino acids long. Trimming removed 6 bases from V and 3 bases from J, with 14 bases in between. The CDR3 here is CASSARVSYTEAFF. CDR3 bases: TGTGCCAGCTCGGCCAGGGTTTCGTACACTGAAGCTTTCTTT.

This clonotype was seen only a few times. The V and J genes are TRBV5-1 and TRBJ2-2; 7 nucleotides agree with TRBD2. Germline V CDR1 and CDR2: SGHRS, YFSETQ. The CDR3 extends over 15 amino acids. Trimming cost V 4 bases and J 5 bases; bases outside gene matches: 8. The CDR3 sequence is CASSPGGGTTGELFF. The CDR3 DNA reads as TGCGCCAGCAGCCCGGGCGGGGGAACTACCGGGGAGCTGTTTTTT.

This rearrangement joins TRBV5-1 to TRBJ2-1; TRBD2 matches 12 bases. V lost 4 bases, J lost 6 bases, and 11 bases stayed unmatched. The CDR3 totals 17 residues. Per germline, CDR1 SGHRS and CDR2 YFSETQ. The CDR3 loop reads CASSGRPTSGSGNEQFF. CDR3 sequence (DNA): TGCGCCAGCAGCGGCCGGCCGACTAGCGGGAGTGGCAATGAGCAGTTCTTC.

V gene TRBV30 combines with J gene TRBJ2-3, with 7 nucleotides matching TRBD2. Losses at the gene ends were 5 bases for V and 3 bases for J; bases not matched to a gene: 11. Germline V gene lookup returns CDR1 GTSNPN and CDR2 SVGIG (reference sequence). The CDR3 is 15 amino acids. In DNA form, the CDR3 reads TGTGCCTGGGGGGGGGTTGGGAGTCGGACAGATACGCAGTATTTT. Translation: CAWGGVGSRTDTQYF.

This clonotype appeared a single time. A clone one base away is much larger, so this may be a read error. The chain joins TRBV6-2 or TRBV6-3 to TRBJ2-3; no clear D. Trimming stripped 4 bases from V and 2 bases from J, with 16 bases between. This CDR3 is 16 amino acids long. Germline V lookup: CDR1 MNHEY, CDR2 SVGEGT. CDR3 loop: CASSCSKLVNTDTQYF. The CDR3 DNA sequence: TGTGCCAGCAGTTGCTCGAAGCTGGTGAACACAGATACGCAGTATTTT.

The sample holds a few counts of this clonotype. The rearrangement uses TRBV27 and TRBJ2-2; D is ambiguous. V was pared by 6 bases and J by 1 base, with 9 bases between. This CDR3 has 14 residues. Germline CDR1 MNHEY, CDR2 SMNVEV (reference sequence). CDR3 residues: CASSFSQNTGELFF. The DNA for the CDR3 is TGTGCCAGCAGCTTCTCACAGAACACCGGGGAGCTGTTTTTT.

The chain couples TRBV6-1 to TRBJ2-5; D gene unclear. Germline CDR1 is MNHNS and CDR2 is SASEGT. The CDR3 loop spans 14 amino acids. Trimming stripped 4 bases from V and 2 bases from J, with 11 bases between. The CDR3 reads CASSVVPRQETQYF. The CDR3 region has the DNA TGTGCCAGCAGTGTCGTCCCCCGGCAAGAGACCCAGTACTTC.

This clonotype was counted a few times. The chain is built from TRBV18 and TRBJ2-7; weak D call: TRBD1 (6 bases). The germline CDR1 and CDR2 sequences are KGHSH and LQKENI. Trimming cost V 2 bases and J 6 bases, with 14 bases left between them. This CDR3 comprises 14 residues. In DNA, the CDR3 is TGTGCCAGCTCACCAGGCCAGGGGCCGGGCGAGCAGTACTTC. Its translation: CASSPGQGPGEQYF.

This clonotype was recorded many times. The chain has TRBV2 and TRBJ2-1; D might be TRBD2 (6 bases). The CDR3 is 14 amino acids. Trimming removed 5 bases from V and 4 bases from J, with 12 bases in between. Germline CDR1 reads SNHLY; CDR2 reads FYNNEI. CDR3 sequence reads: CASSLSGWYNEQFF. The DNA for the CDR3 is TGTGCCAGCAGTCTTAGCGGATGGTACAATGAGCAGTTCTTC.

This clonotype has at least ten counts. This chain connects TRBV12-5 to TRBJ2-3; D not certain. Looked up from germline, CDR1 is LGHNT and CDR2 is FRNRAP. V was pared by 1 base and J by 6 bases, with 8 bases between. The CDR3 is 13 amino acids. The CDR3 coding sequence is TGTGCTAGTGGTTTGGCCCAATTTGATACGCAGTATTTT. It translates to CASGLAQFDTQYF.

This clonotype was counted only a few times. The CDR3 DNA reads as TGTGCCAGCAGCTTGGCGGGGGGCTCTGGAAACACCATATATTTT. Its translation is CASSLAGGSGNTIYF. The V call is TRBV7-2, the J call TRBJ1-3, with D possibly being TRBD1 (5 bases). The germline gives CDR1 SGHTA, CDR2 FQGNSA. The CDR3 is made up of 15 amino acids. V was pared by 3 bases and J by 0 bases, with 9 bases between.

There are many counts of this clonotype. This chain connects TRBV5-1 to TRBJ2-1, with 7 positions matching TRBD2. The CDR3 is made up of 16 amino acids. V shed 0 bases and J 6 bases; nucleotides not matched to a gene: 9. Germline V gene lookup returns CDR1 SGHRS and CDR2 YFSETQ. The DNA of the CDR3 is TGCGCCAGCAGCTTGGGGGGGAGGGCCTCATTCAATGAGCAGTTCTTC. This gives the protein CASSLGGRASFNEQFF.

This clonotype was seen repeatedly, ten times or more. The chain is built from TRBV5-1 and TRBJ2-7; possible D gene TRBD2, 5 bases. V lost 4 bases, J lost 2 bases, and 16 bases lay in between. CDR3 size: 15 residues. The germline CDR1 and CDR2 sequences are SGHRS and YFSETQ. The CDR3 DNA reads TGCGCCAGCAGCCCCGGGGTAGTAGGCACCTACGAGCAGTACTTC. Translation gives CASSPGVVGTYEQYF.

This clonotype came up a few times. The chain couples TRBV11-2 to TRBJ2-5; D possibly corresponds to TRBD2 (5 bases). With 5 bases removed from V and 2 bases from J, the gap between germline ends came to 15 bases. CDR1 and CDR2 from the germline V gene are SGHAT and FQNNGV. The CDR3 runs to 15 residues. CDR3 sequence: CASSPQPSPQETQYF. CDR3 sequence (DNA): TGTGCCAGCAGCCCGCAGCCTAGCCCTCAAGAGACCCAGTACTTC.

Ten or more counts support this clonotype. The gene calls are TRBV10-3 and TRBJ2-1, with a possible D match to TRBD2 (6 bases). The CDR3 is 13 residues long. CDR1 and CDR2 (germline): ENHRY, SYGVKD. Trimming shortened V by 10 bases and J by 9 bases, and 19 bases separated the two germline ends. The CDR3 DNA is TGTGCCACCTGTCGGCGGGAAGGAGGTGAGCAGTTCTTC. Its protein is CATCRREGGEQFF.

This clonotype was observed a few times. The chain couples TRBV6-1 to TRBJ1-2; D perhaps matches TRBD1 (5 bases). V shed 4 bases and J shed 4 bases, with 16 bases lying between them. This CDR3 region has 15 residues. Germline loops: CDR1 MNHNS, CDR2 SASEGT. DNA of the CDR3: TGTGCCAGCAGTGTGGGGCAGGGAATCCGCTATGGCTACACCTTC. Protein product: CASSVGQGIRYGYTF.

This clonotype was found many times. This rearrangement joins TRBV20-1 to TRBJ1-5, with 9 bases lining up with TRBD1. In germline, CDR1 is DFQATT, CDR2 SNEGSKA (reference sequence). The CDR3 spans 17 residues. Trimming removed 6 bases from V and 2 bases from J; junction bases left unmatched: 14. CDR3 nucleotides: TGCAGTGCGGGGAGCAGTACAGGGGGCGCCGGCAATCAGCCCCAGCATTTT. The encoded protein is CSAGSSTGGAGNQPQHF.

V usage is TRBV6-2 or TRBV6-3 and J usage is TRBJ2-3; D is perhaps TRBD2 (6 bases). The CDR3 loop spans 14 amino acids. The germline CDR1 and CDR2 sequences are MNHEY and SVGEGT. V shed 8 bases and J shed 3 bases, with 15 bases lying between them. The CDR3 DNA follows: TGTGCCAGCGCGGGACCGAGGCGTACAGATACGCAGTATTTT. It yields the protein CASAGPRRTDTQYF.